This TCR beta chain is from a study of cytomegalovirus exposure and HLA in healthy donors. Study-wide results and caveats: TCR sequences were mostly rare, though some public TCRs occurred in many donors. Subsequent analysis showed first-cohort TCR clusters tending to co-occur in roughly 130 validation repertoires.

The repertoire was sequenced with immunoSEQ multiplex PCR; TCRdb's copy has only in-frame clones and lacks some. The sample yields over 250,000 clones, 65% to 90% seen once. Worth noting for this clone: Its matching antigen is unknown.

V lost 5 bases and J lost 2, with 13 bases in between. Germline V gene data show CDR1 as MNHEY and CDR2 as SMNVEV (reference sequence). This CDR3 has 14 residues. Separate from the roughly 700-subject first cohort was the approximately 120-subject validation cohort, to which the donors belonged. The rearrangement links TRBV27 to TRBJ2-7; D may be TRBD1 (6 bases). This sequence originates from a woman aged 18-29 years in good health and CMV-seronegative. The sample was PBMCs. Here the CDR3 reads CASSVRGNAYEQYF. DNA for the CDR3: TGTGCCAGCAGTGTTAGGGGGAACGCCTACGAGCAGTACTTC.